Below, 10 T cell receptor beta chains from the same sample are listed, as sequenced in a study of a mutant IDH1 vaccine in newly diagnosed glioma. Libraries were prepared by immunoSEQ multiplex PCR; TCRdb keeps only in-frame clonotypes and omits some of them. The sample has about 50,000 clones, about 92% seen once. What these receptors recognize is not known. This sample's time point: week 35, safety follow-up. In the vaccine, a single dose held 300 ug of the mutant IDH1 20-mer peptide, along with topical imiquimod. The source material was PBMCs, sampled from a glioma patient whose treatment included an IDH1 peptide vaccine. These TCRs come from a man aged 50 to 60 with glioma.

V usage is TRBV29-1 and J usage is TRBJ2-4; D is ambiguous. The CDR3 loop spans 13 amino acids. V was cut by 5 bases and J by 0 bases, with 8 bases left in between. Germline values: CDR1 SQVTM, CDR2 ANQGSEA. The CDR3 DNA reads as TGCAGCGTTAGGCCGGGAGCCAAAAACATTCAGTACTTC. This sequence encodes CSVRPGAKNIQYF.

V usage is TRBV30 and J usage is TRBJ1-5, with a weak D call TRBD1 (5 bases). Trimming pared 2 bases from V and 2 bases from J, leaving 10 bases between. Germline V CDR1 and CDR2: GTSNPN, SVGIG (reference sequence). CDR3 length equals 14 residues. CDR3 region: CAWSKGGGNQPQHF. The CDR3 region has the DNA TGTGCCTGGAGTAAGGGAGGGGGCAATCAGCCCCAGCATTTT.

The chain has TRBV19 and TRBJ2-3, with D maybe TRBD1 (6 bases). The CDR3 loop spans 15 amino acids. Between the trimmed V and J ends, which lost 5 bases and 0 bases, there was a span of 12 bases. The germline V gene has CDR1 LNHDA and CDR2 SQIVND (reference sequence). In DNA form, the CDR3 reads TGTGCCAGTAGTGCGATTGACAGGAGCACAGATACGCAGTATTTT. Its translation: CASSAIDRSTDTQYF.

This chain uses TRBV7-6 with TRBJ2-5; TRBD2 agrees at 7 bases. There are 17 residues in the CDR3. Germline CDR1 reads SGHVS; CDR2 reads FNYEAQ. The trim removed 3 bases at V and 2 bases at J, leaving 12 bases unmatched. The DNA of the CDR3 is TGTGCCAGCAGCTTGGCCCCCAGCGGGGCGACGCAAGAGACCCAGTACTTC. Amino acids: CASSLAPSGATQETQYF.

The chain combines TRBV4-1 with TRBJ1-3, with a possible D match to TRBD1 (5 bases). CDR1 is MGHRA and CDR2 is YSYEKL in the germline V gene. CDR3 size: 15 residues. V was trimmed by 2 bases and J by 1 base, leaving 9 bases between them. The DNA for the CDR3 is TGCGCCAGCAGCCAACGGACATCGTCTGGAAACACCATATATTTT. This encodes CASSQRTSSGNTIYF.

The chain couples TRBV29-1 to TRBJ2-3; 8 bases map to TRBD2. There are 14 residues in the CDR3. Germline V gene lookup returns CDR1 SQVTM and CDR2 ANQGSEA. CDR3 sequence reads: CRASLPGGEDTQYF. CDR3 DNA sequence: TGCAGGGCAAGTCTGCCGGGAGGGGAAGATACGCAGTATTTT.

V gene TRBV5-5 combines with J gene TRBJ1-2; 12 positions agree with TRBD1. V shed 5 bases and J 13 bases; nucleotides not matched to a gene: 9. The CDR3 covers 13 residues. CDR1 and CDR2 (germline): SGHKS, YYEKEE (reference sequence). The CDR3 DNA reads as TGTGCCAGCAGACCGGGACAGGGGGCGCTTCTCACCTTC. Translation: CASRPGQGALLTF.

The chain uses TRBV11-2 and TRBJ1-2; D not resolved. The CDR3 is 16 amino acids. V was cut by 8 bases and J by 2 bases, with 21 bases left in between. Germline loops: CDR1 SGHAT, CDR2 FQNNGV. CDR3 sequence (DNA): TGTGCCAGCCAGCTTGGCGGCGGAGGGCCCAACTATGGCTACACCTTC. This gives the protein CASQLGGGGPNYGYTF.

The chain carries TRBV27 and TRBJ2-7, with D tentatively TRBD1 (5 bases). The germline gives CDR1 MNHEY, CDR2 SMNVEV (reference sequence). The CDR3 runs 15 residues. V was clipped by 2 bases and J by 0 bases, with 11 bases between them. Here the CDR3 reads CASSLVGHSSYEQYF. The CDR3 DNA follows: TGTGCCAGCAGTTTAGTCGGACATAGCTCCTACGAGCAGTACTTC.

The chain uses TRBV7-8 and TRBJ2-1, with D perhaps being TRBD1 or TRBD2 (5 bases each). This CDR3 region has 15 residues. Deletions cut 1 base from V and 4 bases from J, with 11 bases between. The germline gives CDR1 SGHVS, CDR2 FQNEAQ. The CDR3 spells CASSLDRGLYNEQFF. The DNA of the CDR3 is TGTGCCAGCAGCTTAGATCGGGGCTTATACAATGAGCAGTTCTTC.